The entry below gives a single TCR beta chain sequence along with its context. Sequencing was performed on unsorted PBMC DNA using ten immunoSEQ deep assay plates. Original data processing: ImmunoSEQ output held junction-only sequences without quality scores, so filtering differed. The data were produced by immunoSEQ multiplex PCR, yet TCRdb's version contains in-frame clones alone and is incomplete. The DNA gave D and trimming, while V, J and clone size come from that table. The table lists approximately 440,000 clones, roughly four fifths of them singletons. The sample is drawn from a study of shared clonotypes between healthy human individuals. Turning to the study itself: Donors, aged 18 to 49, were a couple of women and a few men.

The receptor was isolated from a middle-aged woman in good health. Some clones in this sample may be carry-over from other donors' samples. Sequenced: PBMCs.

Written as DNA, the CDR3 is TGTGCCTGGACTCGGGGAGGATTCGGCTATGGCTACACCTTC. It encodes CAWTRGGFGYGYTF. The V call is TRBV30, the J call TRBJ1-2; no firm D call. The CDR3 loop spans 14 amino acids. Germline CDR1 and CDR2: GTSNPN and SVGIG (reference sequence). V was pared by 4 bases and J by 4 bases, with 16 bases between.